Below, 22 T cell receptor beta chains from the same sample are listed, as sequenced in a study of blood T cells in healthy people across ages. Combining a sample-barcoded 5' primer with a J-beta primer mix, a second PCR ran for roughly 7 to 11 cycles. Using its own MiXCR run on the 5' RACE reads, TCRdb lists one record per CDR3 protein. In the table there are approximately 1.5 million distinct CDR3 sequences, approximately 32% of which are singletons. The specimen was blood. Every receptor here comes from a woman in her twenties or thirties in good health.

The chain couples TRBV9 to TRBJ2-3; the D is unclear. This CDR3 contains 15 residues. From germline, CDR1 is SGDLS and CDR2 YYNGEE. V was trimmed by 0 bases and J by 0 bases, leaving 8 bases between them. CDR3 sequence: CASSVGGSSTDTQYF. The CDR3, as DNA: TGTGCCAGCAGCGTAGGTGGCTCTAGCACAGATACGCAGTATTTT. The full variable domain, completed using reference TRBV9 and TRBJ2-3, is DSGVTQTPKHLITATGQRVTLRCSPRSGDLSVYWYQQSLDQGLQFLIQYYNGEERAKGNILERFSAQQFPDLHSELNLSSLELGDSALYFCASSVGGSSTDTQYFGPGTRLTVL.

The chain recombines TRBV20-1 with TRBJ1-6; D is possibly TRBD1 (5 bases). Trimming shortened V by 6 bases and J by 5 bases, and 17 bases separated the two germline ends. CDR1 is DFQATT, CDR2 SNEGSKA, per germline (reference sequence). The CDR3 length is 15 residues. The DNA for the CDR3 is TGCAGTGCCCCACGGGGGGAGAATCATAATTCACCCCTCCACTTT. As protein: CSAPRGENHNSPLHF.

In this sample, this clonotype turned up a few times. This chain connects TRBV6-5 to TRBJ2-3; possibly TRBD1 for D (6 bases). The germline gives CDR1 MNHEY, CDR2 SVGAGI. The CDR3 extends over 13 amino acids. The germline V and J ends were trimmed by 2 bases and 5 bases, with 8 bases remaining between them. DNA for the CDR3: TGTGCCAGCAGTTACATCAGGGGAGATACGCAGTATTTT. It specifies CASSYIRGDTQYF.

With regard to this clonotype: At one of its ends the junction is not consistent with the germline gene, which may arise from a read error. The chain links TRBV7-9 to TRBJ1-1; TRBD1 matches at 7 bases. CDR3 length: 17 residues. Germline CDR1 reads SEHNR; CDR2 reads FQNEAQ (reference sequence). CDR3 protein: CAGSPGWNYRGGTEAFF. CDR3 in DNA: TGTGCCGGCAGCCCAGGTTGGAACTACAGGGGAGGTACTGAAGCTTTCTTT.

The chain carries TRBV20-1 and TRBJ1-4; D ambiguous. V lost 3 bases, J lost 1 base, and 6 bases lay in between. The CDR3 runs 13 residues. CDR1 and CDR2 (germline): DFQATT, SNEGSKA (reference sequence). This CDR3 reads CSASSGTNEKLFF. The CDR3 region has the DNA TGCAGTGCTAGTTCTGGAACTAATGAAAAACTGTTTTTT.

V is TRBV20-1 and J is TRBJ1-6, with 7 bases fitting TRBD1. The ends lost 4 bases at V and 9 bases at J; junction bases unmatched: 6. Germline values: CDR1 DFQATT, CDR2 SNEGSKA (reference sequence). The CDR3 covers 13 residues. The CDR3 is CSATGQTSSPLHF. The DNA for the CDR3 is TGCAGTGCTACGGGACAGACCTCTTCACCCCTCCACTTT.

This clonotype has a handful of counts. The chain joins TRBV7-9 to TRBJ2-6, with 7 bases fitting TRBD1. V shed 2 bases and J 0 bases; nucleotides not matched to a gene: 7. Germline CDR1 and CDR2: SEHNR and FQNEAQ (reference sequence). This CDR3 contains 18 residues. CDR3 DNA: TGTGCCAGCAGCTTAACAGGGGACAATCTCTCTGGGGCCAACGTCCTGACTTTC. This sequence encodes CASSLTGDNLSGANVLTF.

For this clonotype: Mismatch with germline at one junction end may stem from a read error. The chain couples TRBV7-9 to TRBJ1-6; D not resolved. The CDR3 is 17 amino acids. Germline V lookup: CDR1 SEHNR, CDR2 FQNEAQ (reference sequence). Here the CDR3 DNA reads TGTGCCAGTAGCTCCTCATCCCCGAGCTCCTATAATTCACCCCTCCACTTT. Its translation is CASSSSSPSSYNSPLHF.

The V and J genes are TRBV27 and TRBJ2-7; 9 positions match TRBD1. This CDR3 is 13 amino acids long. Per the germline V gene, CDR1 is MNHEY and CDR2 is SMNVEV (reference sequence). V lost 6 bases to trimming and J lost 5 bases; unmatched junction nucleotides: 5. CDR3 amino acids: CASSSTGGNEQYF. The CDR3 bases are TGTGCCAGCAGCTCTACAGGGGGCAACGAGCAGTACTTC.

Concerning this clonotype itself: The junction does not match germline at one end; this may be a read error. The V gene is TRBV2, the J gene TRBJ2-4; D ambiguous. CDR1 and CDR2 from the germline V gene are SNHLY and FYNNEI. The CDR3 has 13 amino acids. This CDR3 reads CASSEALYYEQHF. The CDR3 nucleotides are TGTGCCAGCAGTGAAGCGCTTTACTACGAGCAGCACTTC.

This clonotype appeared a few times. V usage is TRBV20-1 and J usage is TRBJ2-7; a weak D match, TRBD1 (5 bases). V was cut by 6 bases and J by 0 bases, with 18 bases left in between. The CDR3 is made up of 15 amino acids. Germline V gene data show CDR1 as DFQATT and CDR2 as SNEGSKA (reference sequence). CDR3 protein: CSAPDMGHISYEQYF. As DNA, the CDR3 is TGCAGTGCCCCCGACATGGGGCACATCTCCTACGAGCAGTACTTC.

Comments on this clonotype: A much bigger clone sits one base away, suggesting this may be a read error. DNA of the CDR3: TGCGCCAGCAGCCAAGACCGTGGCAGGGGTGAGACCCAGTACTTC. Translated: CASSQDRGRGETQYF. The chain carries TRBV4-1 and TRBJ2-5; D is perhaps TRBD1 (6 bases). Germline CDR1 MGHRA, CDR2 YSYEKL. Trimming stripped 0 bases from V and 5 bases from J, with 13 bases between. CDR3 length: 15 residues.

The CDR3 loop reads CASSLALAMGTDTQYF. The CDR3 nucleotides are TGCGCCAGCAGCTTGGCCTTAGCCATGGGCACAGATACGCAGTATTTT. The rearrangement links TRBV5-1 to TRBJ2-3; D gene ambiguous. The CDR3 has 16 amino acids. Germline loops: CDR1 SGHRS, CDR2 YFSETQ. Trimming cost V 0 bases and J 1 base, with 12 bases left between them.

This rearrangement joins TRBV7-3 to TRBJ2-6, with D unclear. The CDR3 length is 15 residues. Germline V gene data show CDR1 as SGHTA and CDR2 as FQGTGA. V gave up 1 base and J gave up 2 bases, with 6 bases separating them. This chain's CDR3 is CASSLNTAGANVLTF. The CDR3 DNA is TGTGCCAGCAGCTTAAATACAGCTGGGGCCAACGTCCTGACTTTC.

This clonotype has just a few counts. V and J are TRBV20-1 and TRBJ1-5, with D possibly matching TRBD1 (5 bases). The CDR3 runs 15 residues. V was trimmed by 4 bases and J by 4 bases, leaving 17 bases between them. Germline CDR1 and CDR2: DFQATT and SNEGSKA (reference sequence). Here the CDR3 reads CSAIIVRDLNQPQHF. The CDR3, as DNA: TGCAGTGCTATCATCGTCCGGGACTTAAATCAGCCCCAGCATTTT.

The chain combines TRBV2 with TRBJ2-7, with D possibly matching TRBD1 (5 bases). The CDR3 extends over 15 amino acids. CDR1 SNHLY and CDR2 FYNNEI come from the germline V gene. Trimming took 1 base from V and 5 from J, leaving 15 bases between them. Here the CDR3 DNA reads TGTGCCAGCAGTGAAGAGCCAGGGATGAACGACGAGCAGTACTTC. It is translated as CASSEEPGMNDEQYF.

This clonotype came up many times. In DNA, the CDR3 is TGTGCCAGCAGCTCCACTGGGACTAGCGGGGATTACGAGCAGTACTTC. This gives the protein CASSSTGTSGDYEQYF. This sequence joins TRBV7-2 and TRBJ2-7; 13 bases map to TRBD2. The CDR3 covers 16 residues. CDR1 is SGHTA, CDR2 FQGNSA, per germline. J lost 4 bases, V lost 4 bases, and 7 bases had no gene match.

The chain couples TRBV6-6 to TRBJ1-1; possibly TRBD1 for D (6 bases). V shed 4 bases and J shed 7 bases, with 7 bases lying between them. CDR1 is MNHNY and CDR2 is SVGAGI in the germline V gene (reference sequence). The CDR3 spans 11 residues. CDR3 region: CASSLQGEAFF. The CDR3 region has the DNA TGTGCCAGCAGTTTACAGGGTGAAGCTTTCTTT.

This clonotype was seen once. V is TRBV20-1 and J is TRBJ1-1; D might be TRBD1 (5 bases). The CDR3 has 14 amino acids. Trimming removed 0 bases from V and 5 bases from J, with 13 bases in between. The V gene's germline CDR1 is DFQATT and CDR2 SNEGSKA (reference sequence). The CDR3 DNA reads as TGCAGTGCTAGAGACCCTTCGAGGGGAACTGAAGCTTTCTTT. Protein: CSARDPSRGTEAFF.

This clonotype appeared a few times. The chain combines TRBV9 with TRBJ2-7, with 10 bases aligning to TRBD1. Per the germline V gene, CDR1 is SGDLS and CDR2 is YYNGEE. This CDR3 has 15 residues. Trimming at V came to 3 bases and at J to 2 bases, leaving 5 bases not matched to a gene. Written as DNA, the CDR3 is TGTGCCAGCAGCGGACCGGGACAGGGGCCCTACGAGCAGTACTTC. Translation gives CASSGPGQGPYEQYF.

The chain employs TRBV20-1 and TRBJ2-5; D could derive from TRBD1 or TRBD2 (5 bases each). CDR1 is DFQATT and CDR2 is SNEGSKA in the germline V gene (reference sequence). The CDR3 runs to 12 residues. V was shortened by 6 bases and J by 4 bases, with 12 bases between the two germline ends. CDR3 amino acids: CSAKLGPETQYF. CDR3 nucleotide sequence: TGCAGTGCGAAACTGGGACCAGAGACCCAGTACTTC.

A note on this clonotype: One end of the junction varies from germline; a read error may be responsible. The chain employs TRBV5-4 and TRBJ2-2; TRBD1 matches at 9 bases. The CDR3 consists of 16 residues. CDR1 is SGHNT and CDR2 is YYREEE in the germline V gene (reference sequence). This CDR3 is CVSSSTGTGLTGELFF. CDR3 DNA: TGTGTCAGCAGCTCGACCGGGACAGGGTTGACCGGGGAGCTGTTTTTT.